This T cell receptor beta chain was found in a study of T cell repertoires in cytomegalovirus infection. Across the study: The authors used CMV epitopes that were HLA-C-restricted (recently identified) and HLA-B-restricted (well studied). Public TCR beta signatures marked donors with CMV infection and the matching HLA.

Trimming took off 4 bases at V and 6 bases at J, with 19 bases between the two ends. The CDR3 contains 15 residues. Germline values: CDR1 SQVTM, CDR2 ANQGSEA. This clonotype was seen only a few times. Its antigen is still unknown. Findings and caveats of the study: Dominant in the ex vivo response were TCR beta clonotypes restricted by HLA-C and specific for CMV.

TCRdb processed the reads anew with MiXCR; each CDR3 protein has one entry. The sample holds about 920,000 distinct CDR3 sequences, around a third seen once. This sample comprised cultured CD8+ T cells from PBMCs, obtained from culture after CMV antigen stimulation. The receptor was isolated from a human donor in good health (CMV status not recorded). Some clones in this sample may be carry-over from other donors' samples. J is TRBJ2-1 and V is TRBV29-1, with D perhaps matching TRBD1 (6 bases). CDR3 residues: CSVGRLGAAGNEQFF. The CDR3 bases are TGCAGCGTTGGTCGCCTGGGGGCGGCAGGCAATGAGCAGTTCTTC.